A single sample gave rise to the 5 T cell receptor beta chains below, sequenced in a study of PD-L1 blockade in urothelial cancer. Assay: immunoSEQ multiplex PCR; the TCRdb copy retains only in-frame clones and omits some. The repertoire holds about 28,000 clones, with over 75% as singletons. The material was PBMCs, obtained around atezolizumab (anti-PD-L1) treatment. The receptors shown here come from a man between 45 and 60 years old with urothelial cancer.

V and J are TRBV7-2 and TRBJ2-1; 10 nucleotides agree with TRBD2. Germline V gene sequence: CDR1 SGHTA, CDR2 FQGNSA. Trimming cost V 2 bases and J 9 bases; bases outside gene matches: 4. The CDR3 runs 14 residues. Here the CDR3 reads CASSLLSGRGEQFF. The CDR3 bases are TGTGCCAGCAGCTTACTAAGCGGGAGGGGTGAGCAGTTCTTC.

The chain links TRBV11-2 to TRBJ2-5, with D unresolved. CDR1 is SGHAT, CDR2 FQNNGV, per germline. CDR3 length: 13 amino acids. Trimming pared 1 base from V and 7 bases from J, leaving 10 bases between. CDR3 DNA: TGTGCCAGCAGCTTAGGAGAGGTCGGGACCCAGTACTTC. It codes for CASSLGEVGTQYF.

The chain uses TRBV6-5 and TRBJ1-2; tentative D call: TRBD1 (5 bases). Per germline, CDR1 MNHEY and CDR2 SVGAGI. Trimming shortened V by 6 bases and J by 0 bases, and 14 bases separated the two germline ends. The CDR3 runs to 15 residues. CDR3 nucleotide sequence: TGTGCCAGCAGCTCCCAGGGATTAGCTAACTATGGCTACACCTTC. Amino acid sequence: CASSSQGLANYGYTF.

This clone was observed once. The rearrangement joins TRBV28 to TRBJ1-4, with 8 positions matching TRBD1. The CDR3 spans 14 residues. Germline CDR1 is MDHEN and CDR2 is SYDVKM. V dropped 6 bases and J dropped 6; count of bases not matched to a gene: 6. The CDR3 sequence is CASRRQGTYEKLFF. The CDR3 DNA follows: TGTGCCAGCAGGCGACAGGGGACTTATGAAAAACTGTTTTTT.

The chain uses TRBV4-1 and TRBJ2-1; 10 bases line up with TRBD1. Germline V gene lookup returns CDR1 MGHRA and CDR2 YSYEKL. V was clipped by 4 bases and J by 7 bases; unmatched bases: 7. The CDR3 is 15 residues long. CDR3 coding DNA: TGCGCCAGCAGCCCGGGACAGGGGTATGAGAATGAGCAGTTCTTC. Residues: CASSPGQGYENEQFF.